The 9 T cell receptor beta chains below come from one sample, sequenced in a study of blood T cell repertoires in COVID-19. Profiled with immunoSEQ multiplex PCR; TCRdb holds only in-frame clones, not every one. The table includes about 140,000 clones, approximately 84% detected once. The sequenced sample was peripheral blood. The receptors here all came from a human donor in a cohort sampled during active COVID-19.

The CDR3 protein is CASSPQVRDTEAFF. The CDR3 DNA reads TGTGCCAGCAGCCCCCAGGTTAGAGACACTGAAGCTTTCTTT. V is TRBV9 and J is TRBJ1-1; D gene uncertain. Germline V CDR1 and CDR2: SGDLS, YYNGEE. The CDR3 covers 14 residues. Trimming cost V 4 bases and J 3 bases, with 13 bases left between them.

The chain joins TRBV28 to TRBJ2-6; possibly TRBD1 for D (5 bases). The V gene's germline CDR1 is MDHEN and CDR2 SYDVKM. With 8 bases removed from V and 3 bases from J, the gap between germline ends came to 14 bases. CDR3 size: 15 residues. Here the CDR3 DNA reads TGTGCCAGCCAGGGCGAGGCACTTGGGGCCAACGTCCTGACTTTC. Translation: CASQGEALGANVLTF. The full variable domain, with the rest looked up from reference TRBV28 and TRBJ2-6, is DVKVTQSSRYLVKRTGEKVFLECVQDMDHENMFWYRQDPGLGLRLIYFSYDVKMKEKGDIPEGYSVSREKKERFSLILESASTNQTSMYLCASQGEALGANVLTFGAGSRLTVL.

The chain couples TRBV4-1 to TRBJ2-5; TRBD1 matches 7 bases. V was pared by 0 bases and J by 5 bases, with 12 bases of the junction left unmatched. CDR1 is MGHRA and CDR2 is YSYEKL in the germline V gene. The CDR3 is 17 residues long. The CDR3 is CASSQDRFKGAGETQYF. CDR3 coding DNA: TGCGCCAGCAGCCAAGATCGGTTTAAGGGGGCAGGGGAGACCCAGTACTTC.

The chain joins TRBV11-2 to TRBJ2-3; D is unresolved. Germline lookup yields CDR1 SGHAT and CDR2 FQNNGV. This CDR3 comprises 14 residues. Between the trimmed V and J ends, which lost 5 bases and 0 bases, there was a span of 9 bases. The CDR3 DNA follows: TGTGCCAGCAGCCAGACAAGTAGCACAGATACGCAGTATTTT. Translated, it gives CASSQTSSTDTQYF.

The V and J genes are TRBV5-1 and TRBJ2-7; 7 positions agree with TRBD1. CDR1 and CDR2 from the germline V gene are SGHRS and YFSETQ. The CDR3 runs 16 residues. Trimming at V came to 4 bases and at J to 1 base, leaving 11 bases not matched to a gene. The CDR3 coding sequence is TGCGCCAGCAGCATAGAGGGGGCAACAGAATCCTACGAGCAGTACTTC. It is translated as CASSIEGATESYEQYF.

This clone was observed many times. The chain joins TRBV3-1 (or the pseudogene TRBV3-2) to TRBJ2-5, with D perhaps TRBD2 (5 bases). The germline V gene encodes CDR1 LGHDT and CDR2 YNNKEL (reference sequence). This CDR3 spans 16 amino acids. V shed 1 base and J shed 1 base, with 13 bases lying between them. CDR3 amino acids: CASSQGLGSGQETQYF. DNA of the CDR3: TGTGCCAGCAGCCAAGGTCTCGGAAGCGGCCAAGAGACCCAGTACTTC.

This clone was detected ten times or more. V gene TRBV11-1 combines with J gene TRBJ2-1; D gene uncertain. The CDR3 runs to 13 residues. Trimming took off 3 bases at V and 6 bases at J, with 9 bases between the two ends. The germline CDR1 and CDR2 sequences are SGHAT and FQDESV (reference sequence). CDR3 residues: CASSFEPANEQFF. CDR3 nucleotides: TGTGCCAGCAGCTTCGAGCCTGCCAATGAGCAGTTCTTC. The full variable domain, in which reference TRBV11-1 and TRBJ2-1 provide the parts outside the CDR3, is EAEVAQSPRYKITEKSQAVAFWCDPISGHATLYWYRQILGQGPELLVQFQDESVVDDSQLPKDRFSAERLKGVDSTLKIQPAELGDSAMYLCASSFEPANEQFFGPGTRLTVL.

The rearrangement links TRBV3-1 (or the pseudogene TRBV3-2) to TRBJ1-2; TRBD1 might be the D (6 bases). CDR1 and CDR2 from the germline V gene are LGHDT and YNNKEL (reference sequence). This CDR3 has 13 amino acids. V gave up 3 bases and J gave up 8 bases, with 13 bases separating them. CDR3 residues: CASSHKNREGYTF. CDR3 DNA sequence: TGTGCCAGCAGCCATAAGAACAGGGAAGGCTACACCTTC.

There are a few counts of this clone. The V call is TRBV6-1, the J call TRBJ1-2, with D maybe TRBD1 (5 bases). The germline gives CDR1 MNHNS, CDR2 SASEGT. The CDR3 consists of 15 residues. V was pared by 0 bases and J by 11 bases, with 19 bases between. This CDR3 reads CASSEAGGAGLVYTF. DNA for the CDR3: TGTGCCAGCAGTGAAGCGGGAGGGGCAGGGCTGGTATACACCTTC.